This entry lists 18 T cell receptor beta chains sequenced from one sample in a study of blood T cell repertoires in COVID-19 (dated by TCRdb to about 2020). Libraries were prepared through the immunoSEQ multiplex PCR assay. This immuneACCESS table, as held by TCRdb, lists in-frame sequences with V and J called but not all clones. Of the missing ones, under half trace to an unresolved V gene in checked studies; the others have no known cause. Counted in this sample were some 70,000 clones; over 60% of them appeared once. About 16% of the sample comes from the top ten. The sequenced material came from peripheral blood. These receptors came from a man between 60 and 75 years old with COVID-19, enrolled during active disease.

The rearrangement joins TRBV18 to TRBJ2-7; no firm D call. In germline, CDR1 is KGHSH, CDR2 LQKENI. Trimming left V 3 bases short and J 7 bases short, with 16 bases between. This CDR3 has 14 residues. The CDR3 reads CASSPVLASPEQYF. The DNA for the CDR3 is TGTGCCAGCTCACCCGTACTTGCGTCCCCAGAGCAGTACTTC.

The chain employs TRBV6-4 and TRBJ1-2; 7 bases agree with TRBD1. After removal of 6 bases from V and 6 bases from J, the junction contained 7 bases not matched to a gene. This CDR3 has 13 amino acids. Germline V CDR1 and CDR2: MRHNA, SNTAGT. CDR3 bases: TGTGCCAGCAGACGCGACAGGGAAGATGGCTACACCTTC. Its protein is CASRRDREDGYTF.

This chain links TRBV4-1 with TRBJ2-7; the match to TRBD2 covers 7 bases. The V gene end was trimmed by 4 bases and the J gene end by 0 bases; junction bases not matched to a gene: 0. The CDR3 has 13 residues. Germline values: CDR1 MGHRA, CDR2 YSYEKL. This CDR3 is CASSRDYSYEQYF. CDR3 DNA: TGCGCCAGCAGCCGGGACTACTCCTACGAGCAGTACTTC.

DNA of the CDR3: TGTGCCAGCAGCCTCGAAGTAGCGGGAGTAGGTGAGCAGTTCTTC. Protein sequence: CASSLEVAGVGEQFF. The V call is TRBV7-3, the J call TRBJ2-1; 9 bases are a match to TRBD2. The CDR3 is 15 amino acids. The germline V gene encodes CDR1 SGHTA and CDR2 FQGTGA. Trimming at V came to 5 bases and at J to 9 bases, leaving 11 bases not matched to a gene.

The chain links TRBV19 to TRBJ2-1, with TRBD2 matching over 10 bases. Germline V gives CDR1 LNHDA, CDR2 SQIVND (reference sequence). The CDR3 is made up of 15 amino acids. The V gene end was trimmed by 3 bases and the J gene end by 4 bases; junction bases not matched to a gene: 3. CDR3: CASSIGTSVYNEQFF. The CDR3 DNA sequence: TGTGCCAGTAGTATCGGGACTAGCGTTTACAATGAGCAGTTCTTC.

The chain's CDR3 is CASAMGQETEAFF. The CDR3 DNA reads TGTGCCAGCGCTATGGGGCAGGAGACTGAAGCTTTCTTT. This chain connects TRBV7-2 to TRBJ1-1; D may be TRBD1 (5 bases). The CDR3 covers 13 residues. Germline V CDR1 and CDR2: SGHTA, FQGNSA. The germline V and J ends were trimmed by 8 bases and 5 bases, with 15 bases remaining between them.

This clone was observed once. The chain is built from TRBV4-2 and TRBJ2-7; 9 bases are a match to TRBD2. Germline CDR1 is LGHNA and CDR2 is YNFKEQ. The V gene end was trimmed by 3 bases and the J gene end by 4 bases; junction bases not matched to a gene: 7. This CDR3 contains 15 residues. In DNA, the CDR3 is TGTGCCAGCAGCCATCCTAGCGGGACAAAGTACGAGCAGTACTTC. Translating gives CASSHPSGTKYEQYF.

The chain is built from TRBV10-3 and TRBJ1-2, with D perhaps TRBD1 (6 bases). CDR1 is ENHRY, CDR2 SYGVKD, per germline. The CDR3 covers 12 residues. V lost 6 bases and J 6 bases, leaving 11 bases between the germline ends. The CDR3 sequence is CAISPDRNGYTF. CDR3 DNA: TGTGCCATCAGCCCGGACAGAAATGGCTACACCTTC.

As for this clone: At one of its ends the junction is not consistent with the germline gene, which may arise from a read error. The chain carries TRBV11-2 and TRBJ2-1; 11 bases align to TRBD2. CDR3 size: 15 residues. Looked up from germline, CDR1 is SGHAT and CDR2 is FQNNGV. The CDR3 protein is CASRLAGGFGNEQFF. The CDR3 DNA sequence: TGTGCCAGCAGGTTAGCGGGAGGGTTCGGCAATGAGCAGTTCTTC.

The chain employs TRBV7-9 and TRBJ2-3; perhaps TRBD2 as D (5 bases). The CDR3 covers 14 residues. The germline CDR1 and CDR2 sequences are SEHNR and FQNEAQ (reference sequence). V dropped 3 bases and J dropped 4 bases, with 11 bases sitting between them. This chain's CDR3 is CASSLVGVADTQYF. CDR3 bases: TGTGCCAGCAGCTTGGTCGGGGTAGCAGATACGCAGTATTTT. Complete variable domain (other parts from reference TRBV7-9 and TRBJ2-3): DTGVSQNPRHKITKRGQNVTFRCDPISEHNRLYWYRQTLGQGPEFLTYFQNEAQLEKSRLLSDRFSAERPKGSFSTLEIQRTEQGDSAMYLCASSLVGVADTQYFGPGTRLTVL.

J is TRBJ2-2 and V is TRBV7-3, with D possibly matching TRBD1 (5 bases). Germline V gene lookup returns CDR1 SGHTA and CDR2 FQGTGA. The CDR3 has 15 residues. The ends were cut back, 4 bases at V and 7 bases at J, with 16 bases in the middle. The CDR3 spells CASSSTRAGGGELFF. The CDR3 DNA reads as TGTGCCAGCAGCTCAACCAGGGCCGGTGGCGGGGAGCTGTTTTTT.

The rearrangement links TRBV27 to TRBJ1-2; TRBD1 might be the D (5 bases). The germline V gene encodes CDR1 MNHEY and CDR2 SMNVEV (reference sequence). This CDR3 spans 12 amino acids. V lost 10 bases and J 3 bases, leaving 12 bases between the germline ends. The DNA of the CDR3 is TGTGCCACTCGGGGGAGATACTATGGCTACACCTTC. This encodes CATRGRYYGYTF.

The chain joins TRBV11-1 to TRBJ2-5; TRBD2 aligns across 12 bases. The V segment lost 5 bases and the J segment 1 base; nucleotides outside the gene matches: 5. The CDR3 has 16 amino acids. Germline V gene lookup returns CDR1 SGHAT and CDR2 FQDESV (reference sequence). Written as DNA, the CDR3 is TGTGCCAGCAGCACAAGACTAGCGGGAGCCCAAGAGACCCAGTACTTC. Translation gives CASSTRLAGAQETQYF.

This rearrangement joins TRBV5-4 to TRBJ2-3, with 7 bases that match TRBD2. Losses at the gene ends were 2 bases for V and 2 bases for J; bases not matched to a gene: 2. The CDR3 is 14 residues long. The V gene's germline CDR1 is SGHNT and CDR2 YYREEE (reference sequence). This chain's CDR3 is CASSLTSDTDTQYF. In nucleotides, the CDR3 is TGTGCCAGCAGCTTAACTAGCGACACAGATACGCAGTATTTT.

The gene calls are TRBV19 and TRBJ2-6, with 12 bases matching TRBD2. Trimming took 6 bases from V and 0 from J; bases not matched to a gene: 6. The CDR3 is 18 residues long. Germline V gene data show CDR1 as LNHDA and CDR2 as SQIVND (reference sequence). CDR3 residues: CASRSPSGGVSGANVLTF. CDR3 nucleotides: TGTGCCAGTAGATCCCCTAGCGGGGGGGTCTCTGGGGCCAACGTCCTGACTTTC.

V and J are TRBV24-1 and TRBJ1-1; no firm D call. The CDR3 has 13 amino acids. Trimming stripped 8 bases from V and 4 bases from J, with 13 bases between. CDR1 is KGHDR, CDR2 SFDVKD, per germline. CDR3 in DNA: TGTGCCACCACAGAAACAACGGGCACTGAAGCTTTCTTT. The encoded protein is CATTETTGTEAFF.

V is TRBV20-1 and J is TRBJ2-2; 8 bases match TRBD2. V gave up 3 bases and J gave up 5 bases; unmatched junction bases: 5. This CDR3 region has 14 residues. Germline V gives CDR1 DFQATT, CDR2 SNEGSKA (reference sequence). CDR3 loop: CSASPAGGTGELFF. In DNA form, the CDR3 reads TGCAGTGCTAGTCCCGCGGGAGGAACCGGGGAGCTGTTTTTT.

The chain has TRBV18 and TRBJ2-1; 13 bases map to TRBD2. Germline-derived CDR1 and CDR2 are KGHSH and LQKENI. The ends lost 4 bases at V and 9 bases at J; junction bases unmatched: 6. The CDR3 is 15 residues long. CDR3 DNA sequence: TGTGCCAGCTCACGGGGACTAGCGGGAATTGGTGAGCAGTTCTTC. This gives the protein CASSRGLAGIGEQFF.